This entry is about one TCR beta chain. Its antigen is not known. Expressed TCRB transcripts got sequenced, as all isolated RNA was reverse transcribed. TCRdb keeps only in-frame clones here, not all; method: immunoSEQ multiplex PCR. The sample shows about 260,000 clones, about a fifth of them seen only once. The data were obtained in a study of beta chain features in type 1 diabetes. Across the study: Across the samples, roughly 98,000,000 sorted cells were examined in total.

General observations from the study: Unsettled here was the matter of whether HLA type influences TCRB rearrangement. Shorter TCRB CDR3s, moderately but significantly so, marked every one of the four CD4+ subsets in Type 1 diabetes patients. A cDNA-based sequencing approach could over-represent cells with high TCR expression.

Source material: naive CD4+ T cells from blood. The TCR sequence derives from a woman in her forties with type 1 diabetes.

The CDR3 here is CASSLGTVNTGELFF. In DNA, the CDR3 is TGTGCCAGCAGCTTAGGGACTGTGAACACCGGGGAGCTGTTTTTT. V gene TRBV7-3 combines with J gene TRBJ2-2, with D maybe TRBD2 (6 bases). The CDR3 is 15 amino acids. CDR1 is SGHTA, CDR2 FQGTGA, per germline. V shed 2 bases and J shed 1 base, with 8 bases lying between them.